Listed below are T cell receptor beta chains from one sample, sequenced in a study of shared clonotypes between healthy human individuals. Sequenced by immunoSEQ multiplex PCR; TCRdb stores in-frame clones only, minus some. Of hundreds of thousands of clones listed, around 96% are singletons. Material: naive CD8+ T cells sorted from blood. The origin of the receptors is a woman in her 30s in good health. CDR3s include the opening cysteine and the closing phenylalanine or tryptophan. Each record gives: D gene, V gene, J gene, clone size, CDR3 DNA, CDR3 protein. D genes are given only for firm matches. Rows give clone size only sometimes, using once, few, many, or a class for an expanded clone.

-	TRBV4-1	TRBJ2-2	few	TGCGCCAGCAGCCAAGACCCCCCGGACAGCGGAGACGGGGAGCTGTTTTTT	CASSQDPPDSGDGELFF
TRBD2	TRBV28	TRBJ2-2	-	TGTGCCAGCAGTTTATGGGTTAGCGGGAGGGACACCGGGGAGCTGTTTTTT	CASSLWVSGRDTGELFF
TRBD1	TRBV28	TRBJ1-1	-	TGTGCCAGCTCCCTCAGGGGGGAAAACACTGAAGCTTTCTTT	CASSLRGENTEAFF
TRBD1	TRBV5-1	TRBJ1-1	-	TGCGCCAGCAGCTCCATGACAGGGGGATCGAACACTGAAGCTTTCTTT	CASSSMTGGSNTEAFF
-	TRBV7-9	TRBJ2-7	-	TGTGCCAGCAGCCCCCCGGGGGCCTTGGTCTACGAGCAGTACTTC	CASSPPGALVYEQYF
-	TRBV4-1	TRBJ2-7	-	TGCGCCAGCTCCGGAGGGACCCAGGACGAGCAGTACTTC	CASSGGTQDEQYF
-	TRBV5-4	TRBJ1-2	-	TGTGCCAGCAGCTTGGCCGGAGCCGGCGGTAACTATGGCTACACCTTC	CASSLAGAGGNYGYTF
-	TRBV13	TRBJ2-3	-	TGTGCCAGCACCTACAGGGCAGATACGCAGTATTTT	CASTYRADTQYF
TRBD2	TRBV2	TRBJ2-2	-	TGTGCCAGCAGCGAAGGGACTAGCGGGATCACCGGGGAGCTGTTTTTT	CASSEGTSGITGELFF
TRBD2	TRBV18	TRBJ2-7	-	TGTGCCAGCTCACCACCGTCCCGGCTAGCGGGGACCTACGAGCAGTACTTC	CASSPPSRLAGTYEQYF
-	TRBV27	TRBJ2-7	-	TGTGCCAGCAGTCCACTAGGGTCAGGAGCTGGATCCTACGAGCAGTACTTC	CASSPLGSGAGSYEQYF
-	TRBV27	TRBJ1-6	-	TGTGCCAGCAGTTTCGCCCCGGGGCCCCTCCACTTT	CASSFAPGPLHF
-	TRBV28	TRBJ1-5	-	TGTGCCAGCAGTTTTACAGGGTCCAATCAGCCCCAGCATTTT	CASSFTGSNQPQHF
-	TRBV28	TRBJ2-7	once	TGTGCCAGCAGTTTTGCCGGGGGCGACCTCCGGATCTACGAGCAGTACTTC	CASSFAGGDLRIYEQYF
TRBD2	TRBV13	TRBJ2-5	-	TGTGCCAGCAGCATCGGACTAGCGGGCGAGACCCAGTACTTC	CASSIGLAGETQYF
-	TRBV6-1	TRBJ2-1	-	TGTGCCAGCAGTGAAGGACTCTCCTACAATGAGCAGTTCTTC	CASSEGLSYNEQFF
TRBD2	TRBV6-1	TRBJ2-7	-	TGTGCCAGCAGTAAAACTAGCGGGAGGGCCTACGAGCAGTACTTC	CASSKTSGRAYEQYF
TRBD1	TRBV5-6	TRBJ1-2	-	TGTGCCAGCAGCTTGGGACAGGGGGCCTTCTACACCTTC	CASSLGQGAFYTF
TRBD2	TRBV7-9	TRBJ2-1	-	TGTGCCAGCAGCTTGAGCGGGAGCGCCTACAATGAGCAGTTCTTC	CASSLSGSAYNEQFF
-	TRBV28	TRBJ1-2	-	TGTGCCAGCAGTGGGCAGCATGGCTACACCTTC	CASSGQHGYTF
TRBD2	TRBV5-4	TRBJ2-3	once	TGTGCCAGCAGCTCGGGACTAGCGGGAGTAAGGAGCACAGATACGCAGTATTTT	CASSSGLAGVRSTDTQYF
-	TRBV9	TRBJ2-3	-	TGTGCCAGCAGCGTAGAAACAGGGAGCACAGATACGCAGTATTTT	CASSVETGSTDTQYF
-	TRBV19	TRBJ1-1	once	TGTGCCAGTAGTATTGGCATAGCGATTTGGAACACTGAAGCTTTCTTT	CASSIGIAIWNTEAFF
TRBD2	TRBV29-1	TRBJ2-1	-	TGCAGCGTTGTAGCGGCGGGAGTTCTCAATGAGCAGTTCTTC	CSVVAAGVLNEQFF
TRBD1	TRBV2	TRBJ1-3	-	TGTGCCACAAGGGGGCCTGGAAACACCATATATTTT	CATRGPGNTIYF
-	TRBV4-2	TRBJ2-4	-	TGTGCCAGCAGCCAAGTTGGGGTCGGGTCCAAAAACATTCAGTACTTC	CASSQVGVGSKNIQYF
-	TRBV5-1	TRBJ2-5	-	TGCGCCAGCAGCTTGCTTTCCAACCAAGAGACCCAGTACTTC	CASSLLSNQETQYF
-	TRBV14	TRBJ2-1	-	TGTGCCAGCAGCCCCAGTATCGGGTTGGGCAATGAGCAGTTCTTC	CASSPSIGLGNEQFF
-	TRBV27	TRBJ2-7	-	TGTGCCAGCAAATGGGTCGAGGCCACCTACGAGCAGTACTTC	CASKWVEATYEQYF
-	TRBV10-1	TRBJ2-7	-	TGCGCCAGCAGTGACGGCGGAGGCCTACACGAGCAGTACTTC	CASSDGGGLHEQYF
-	TRBV11-2	TRBJ2-1	-	TGTGCCAGCAGCCCGCTCCCCGCGATTGAGCAGTTCTTC	CASSPLPAIEQFF
TRBD2	TRBV5-6	TRBJ2-1	-	TGTGCCAGCAGCTTGGGGCGGGAGATTCCCAATGAGCAGTTCTTC	CASSLGREIPNEQFF
-	TRBV7-9	TRBJ2-3	-	TGTGCCAGCAGCTCCTCTACCACAGATACGCAGTATTTT	CASSSSTTDTQYF
TRBD2	TRBV19	TRBJ2-1	-	TGTGCCAGTAGTACACCCTCGGGCGGGAGGTTTCATGAGCAGTTCTTC	CASSTPSGGRFHEQFF
-	TRBV13	TRBJ2-3	-	TGTGCCAGAGGAGCGGGTGGCCGAGGTGGCGGCACAGATACGCAGTATTTT	CARGAGGRGGGTDTQYF
-	TRBV28	TRBJ2-7	-	TGTGCCAGCAGTCCCGCACTGTCAGCCTCCTACGAGCAGTACTTC	CASSPALSASYEQYF
-	TRBV7-8	TRBJ2-3	-	TGTGCCAGCAGCTTAGTCATGTCGGGAGTCGAGCTCGCAGATACGCAGTATTTT	CASSLVMSGVELADTQYF
-	TRBV7-9	TRBJ2-1	-	TGTGCCAGCAGGGGCTCTCGGGGTGATTACAATGAGCAGTTCTTC	CASRGSRGDYNEQFF
-	TRBV15	TRBJ2-1	-	TGTGCCACCAGCAGCCTTTCGGCCGGGTACCTTGGTAATGAGCAGTTCTTC	CATSSLSAGYLGNEQFF